This is a list of T cell receptor beta chains from one sample in a study of T cells in Graves' hyperthyroidism and ophthalmopathy. Via MiXCR, TCRdb re-called the multiplex PCR reads, giving one row per CDR3 protein. The profile shows almost 350,000 distinct CDR3 sequences, around 18% of them singletons. The specimen sequenced was blood. Receptor source: a woman in her thirties or forties with Graves' ophthalmopathy. The CDR3 runs from the conserved cysteine through the conserved F or W. A D gene is named only where the DNA matches it firmly. Size tells how often a clone was seen (once, few, many) or the class of an expanded clone, and some rows leave it out.

size	D	V	J	CDR3	DNA
many	NA	TRBV11-2	TRBJ2-2	CASSLGLANTGELFF	TGTGCCAGCAGCTTAGGGTTAGCGAACACCGGGGAGCTGTTTTTT
many	TRBD1	TRBV19	TRBJ1-2	CASQKLGQGIYGYTF	TGTGCCAGTCAAAAGCTGGGACAGGGCATCTATGGCTACACCTTC
many	NA	TRBV4-1	TRBJ1-5	CASSHPSKDQPQHF	TGCGCCAGCAGCCACCCTTCTAAAGATCAGCCCCAGCATTTT
many	NA	TRBV6-5	TRBJ1-1	CASSSQPLGTEAFF	TGTGCCAGCAGTTCTCAGCCGTTAGGCACTGAAGCTTTCTTT
many	TRBD2	TRBV10-2	TRBJ2-7	CASSGVDSGIYEQYF	TGCGCCAGCAGTGGGGTGGATAGCGGGATCTACGAGCAGTACTTC
many	TRBD2	TRBV13	TRBJ2-2	CASMIGGRLVGGELFF	TGTGCCAGCATGATTGGCGGGAGATTAGTTGGCGGGGAGCTGTTTTTT
many	TRBD1	TRBV27	TRBJ2-7	CASSWTGDSYEQYF	TGTGCCAGCAGTTGGACAGGGGATTCCTACGAGCAGTACTTC
many	TRBD1	TRBV6-1	TRBJ1-6	CASSTGGVRNSPLHF	TGTGCCAGCAGTACAGGGGGGGTTCGTAATTCACCCCTCCACTTT
many	NA	TRBV6-1	TRBJ2-2	CASSVNRRTGELFF	TGTGCCAGCAGTGTAAATCGGAGGACCGGGGAGCTGTTTTTT
many	TRBD1	TRBV10-3	TRBJ2-7	CAASVGTGEYEQYF	TGTGCCGCCTCGGTAGGGACAGGAGAATACGAGCAGTACTTC
many	NA	TRBV11-2	TRBJ1-1	CASSLAGEAFF	TGTGCCAGCAGCTTAGCCGGGGAAGCTTTCTTT
many	NA	TRBV9	TRBJ1-1	CASSGRVESTEAFF	TGTGCCAGCAGCGGCAGGGTAGAAAGCACTGAAGCTTTCTTT
many	TRBD2	TRBV2	TRBJ2-7	CASSVGRTSGRREQYF	TGTGCCAGCAGTGTAGGGAGGACTAGCGGGAGGAGGGAGCAGTACTTC
NA	NA	TRBV24-1	TRBJ2-4	CATSDALGPKNIQYF	TGTGCCACCAGTGATGCTCTAGGGCCCAAAAACATTCAGTACTTC
many	NA	TRBV6-5	TRBJ1-1	CASSYSPVLSKEAFF	TGTGCCAGCAGTTACTCTCCTGTTTTAAGCAAGGAAGCTTTCTTT
many	NA	TRBV24-1	TRBJ2-5	CATSDLSEQETQYF	TGTGCCACCAGTGATTTGAGTGAACAAGAGACCCAGTACTTC
many	NA	TRBV7-2	TRBJ2-2	CASNPVQTRNTGELFF	TGTGCCAGCAACCCAGTGCAGACTAGAAACACCGGGGAGCTGTTTTTT
many	NA	TRBV28	TRBJ2-1	CASSPVRDGDNEQFF	TGTGCCAGCAGTCCGGTCAGGGACGGAGACAATGAGCAGTTCTTC
NA	TRBD2	TRBV2	TRBJ2-7	CASSDMGLAGRRYEQYF	TGTGCCAGCAGTGATATGGGACTAGCGGGACGCCGCTACGAGCAGTACTTC
many	NA	TRBV6-1	TRBJ1-5	CASSDIPGNQPQHF	TGTGCCAGCAGTGATATTCCGGGGAATCAGCCCCAGCATTTT
many	NA	TRBV9	TRBJ1-1	CASSPGIGGAMNTEAFF	TGTGCCAGCAGCCCCGGGATAGGGGGGGCTATGAACACTGAAGCTTTCTTT
many	NA	TRBV5-1	TRBJ2-5	CASSFSGIETQYF	TGCGCCAGCAGCTTCTCGGGGATCGAGACCCAGTACTTC
NA	NA	TRBV19	TRBJ2-2	CASNGAAANTGELFF	TGTGCCAGTAACGGGGCAGCCGCGAACACCGGGGAGCTGTTTTTT
NA	TRBD1	TRBV27	TRBJ1-6	CASNYRGSSPLHF	TGTGCCAGCAATTACAGGGGCAGTTCACCCCTCCACTTT
many	NA	TRBV24-1	TRBJ1-1	CVTSDPGTGNTEAFF	TGTGTCACCAGTGATCCCGGGACGGGGAACACTGAAGCTTTCTTT
many	NA	TRBV30	TRBJ2-6	CAWKRGAGGANVLTF	TGTGCCTGGAAGAGGGGGGCTGGTGGGGCCAACGTCCTGACTTTC
many	NA	TRBV12-3/TRBV12-4	TRBJ1-2	CASTLLGYGYTF	TGTGCCAGCACTTTACTCGGCTATGGCTACACCTTC